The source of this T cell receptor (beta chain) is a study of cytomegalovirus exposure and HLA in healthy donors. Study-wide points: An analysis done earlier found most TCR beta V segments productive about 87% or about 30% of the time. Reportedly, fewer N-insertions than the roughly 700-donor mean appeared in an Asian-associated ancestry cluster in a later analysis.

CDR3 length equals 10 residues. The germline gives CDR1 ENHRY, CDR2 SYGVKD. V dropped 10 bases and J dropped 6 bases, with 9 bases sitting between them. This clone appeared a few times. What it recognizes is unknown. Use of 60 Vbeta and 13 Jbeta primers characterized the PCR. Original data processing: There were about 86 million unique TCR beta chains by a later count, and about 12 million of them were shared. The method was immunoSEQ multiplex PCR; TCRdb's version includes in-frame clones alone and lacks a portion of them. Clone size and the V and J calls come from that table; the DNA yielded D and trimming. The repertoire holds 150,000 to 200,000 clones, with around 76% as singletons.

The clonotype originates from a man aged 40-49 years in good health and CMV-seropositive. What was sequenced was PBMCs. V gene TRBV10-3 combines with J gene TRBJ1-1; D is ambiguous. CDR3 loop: CASRGSEAFF. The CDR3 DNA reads TGTGCCAGCCGGGGTTCTGAAGCTTTCTTT.